The clone carrying this TCR beta chain has only one observation. These data come from a study of blood T cell repertoires in COVID-19. The ends were cut back, 2 bases at V and 9 bases at J, with 14 bases in the middle. Germline assignment: CDR1 MNHEY and CDR2 SVGEGT. This CDR3 has 15 residues. Produced via immunoSEQ multiplex PCR; TCRdb's table is partial and in-frame only. The sample shows some 220,000 clones, 70% to 90% of them seen only once. This chain connects TRBV6-2 or TRBV6-3 to TRBJ1-6, with D possibly being TRBD1 (5 bases). The clonotype originates from an older woman with active or convalescent COVID-19. Sequencing used peripheral blood. The chain's CDR3 is CASSYLRDRSSPLHF. The CDR3 DNA is TGTGCCAGCAGTTACCTCAGGGATCGGTCTTCACCCCTCCACTTT.